This TCR beta chain comes out of a study of CD8 T cells in Susac syndrome. Across the whole study: Intravenous immunoglobulin alone or corticosteroids were being given to patients with Susac syndrome at blood draw, unless they were therapy-naive. Whole-study findings and limits: Within Susac syndrome CD4+ T cell repertoires, clonal expansion was not evident.

With random hexamers, reverse transcription was performed on about 0.45 to 1 ug of RNA. TCRdb called the immunoSEQ multiplex PCR reads again in MiXCR, with one record for every CDR3 protein. This table holds 150,000 to 200,000 distinct CDR3 sequences, 75% to 95% found once. The diagnostic criteria for definite or probable disease, as recently defined, were met by the patients with Susac syndrome. The TEMRA cells underwent FACS enrichment, while the CD8+ and CD4+ T cells underwent negative isolation. In the case of this clonotype: Its antigen is currently unknown.

The germline CDR1 and CDR2 sequences are KGHSH and LQKENI. The ends were cut back, 4 bases at V and 4 bases at J, with 23 bases in the middle. This CDR3 has 18 residues. This TCR derives from a human donor with Susac syndrome. The chain recombines TRBV18 with TRBJ2-1, with D perhaps matching TRBD1 (5 bases). Sequences were obtained from CD4+ T cells from PBMCs. Here the CDR3 reads CASSRNLIQAQDYNEQFF. The CDR3 DNA reads as TGTGCCAGCTCACGAAATCTAATACAGGCACAGGATTACAATGAGCAGTTCTTC.